There are many counts of the clone carrying this T cell receptor beta chain. Antigen specificity is unknown. Ophthalmopathy cases scored 3 or more on the Clinical Activity Score and 4 or more on NOSPECS grade, with duration below 3 months. The data derive from a study of T cells in Graves' hyperthyroidism and ophthalmopathy. The wider study: Peripheral blood was secured at the point of initial diagnosis, before any treatment. Findings of the study overall: Researchers found most expanded thyroid clonotypes above 0.001 in blood as well.

What was amplified from RNA transcripts were TCR beta CDR3 regions. The HTBI primer set drove a first-round RT-PCR of the TCR CDR3. In TCRdb, the multiplex PCR reads were re-called with MiXCR into one record per CDR3 protein. The data show about 250,000 distinct CDR3 sequences, with about 24% seen just once and 35% to 40% held by the top ten. The germline CDR1 and CDR2 sequences are SQVTM and ANQGSEA. The V gene lost 4 bases and the J gene lost 6 bases, with 13 bases spanning the gap. The CDR3 length is 12 residues. The sample consisted of blood. This clonotype originated in a woman aged 40-49 years with Graves' ophthalmopathy. This rearrangement joins TRBV29-1 to TRBJ2-7; D may be TRBD2 (5 bases). Here the CDR3 reads CSVAGSRGEQYF. CDR3 DNA sequence: TGCAGCGTTGCGGGGTCGCGTGGCGAGCAGTACTTC.